What follows are 18 T cell receptor beta chains derived from one specimen sequenced in a study of blood T cell repertoires in COVID-19. Sequencing was performed with immunoSEQ multiplex PCR; in TCRdb, only in-frame clones are kept and a portion is missing. The top ten clones hold about 9.4% of a sample with about 400,000 clones, around nine tenths of them seen once. The material sequenced was PBMCs or T cells enriched from blood (not recorded which). All receptors come from a woman in her 50s who had recovered from COVID-19.

This clone showed up just once. This sequence joins TRBV6-5 and TRBJ1-4, with D possibly TRBD1 on 5 matching bases. The CDR3 contains 15 residues. Trimming stripped 2 bases from V and 8 bases from J, with 15 bases between. The germline V gene has CDR1 MNHEY and CDR2 SVGAGI. The CDR3 loop is CASSYLAGGAEKLFF. The CDR3 DNA follows: TGTGCCAGCAGTTACCTGGCAGGCGGGGCGGAAAAACTGTTTTTT.

The chain uses TRBV6-5 and TRBJ2-7; possible D gene TRBD2, 6 bases. The CDR3 has 14 amino acids. Between the trimmed V and J ends, which lost 6 bases and 6 bases, there was a span of 18 bases. Germline V gene data show CDR1 as MNHEY and CDR2 as SVGAGI. The CDR3 loop is CASSSPGGFSEQYF. Here the CDR3 DNA reads TGTGCCAGCAGCAGCCCCGGAGGGTTTTCCGAGCAGTACTTC.

The CDR3 here is CASSYSPQDAGHTDTQYF. The CDR3 nucleotides read TGTGCCAGCAGTTACTCCCCACAGGACGCGGGGCACACAGATACGCAGTATTTT. This chain joins TRBV6-2 or TRBV6-3 and TRBJ2-3; D possibly corresponds to TRBD2 (6 bases). CDR3 length: 18 residues. Trimming removed 0 bases from V and 2 bases from J, with 18 bases in between. CDR1 is MNHEY and CDR2 is SVGEGT in the germline V gene.

V gene TRBV9 combines with J gene TRBJ1-4; 7 nucleotides agree with TRBD1. This CDR3 comprises 16 residues. V lost 3 bases and J lost 4; bases outside the gene matches: 9. Per germline, CDR1 SGDLS and CDR2 YYNGEE. The chain's CDR3 is CASSGARDSLNEKLFF. Here the CDR3 DNA reads TGTGCCAGCAGCGGTGCCCGGGACAGTCTTAATGAAAAACTGTTTTTT.

In this sample, this clone turned up a few times. The rearrangement uses TRBV10-2 and TRBJ1-4; D is unresolved. Germline CDR1 is WSHSY and CDR2 is SAAADI. The germline V and J ends were trimmed by 5 bases and 7 bases, with 14 bases remaining between them. CDR3 length: 14 amino acids. The CDR3, as DNA: TGCGCCAGCAGTTCCGTCAGGTTGGGTGAAAAACTGTTTTTT. Translation: CASSSVRLGEKLFF.

The rearrangement links TRBV13 to TRBJ1-6; 9 bases are shared with TRBD1. Trimming at V came to 5 bases and at J to 12 bases, leaving 11 bases not matched to a gene. Looked up from germline, CDR1 is PRHDT and CDR2 is FYEKMQ (reference sequence). The CDR3 totals 15 residues. The CDR3 DNA follows: TGTGCCAGCAGCCAGGGACAGGGAAATTTTAAACCCCTCCACTTT. It yields the protein CASSQGQGNFKPLHF.

This clone came up once. The rearrangement uses TRBV10-3 and TRBJ1-5; D not resolved. V was shortened by 2 bases and J by 7 bases, with 12 bases between the two germline ends. Germline loops: CDR1 ENHRY, CDR2 SYGVKD. CDR3 length: 14 residues. CDR3: CAISEVAGYQPQHF. The CDR3 DNA is TGTGCCATCAGTGAGGTAGCGGGTTACCAGCCCCAGCATTTT.

This sequence joins TRBV21-1 and TRBJ1-3; the D call of TRBD1 is as the table states it, not checked on the DNA. TRBV21-1 is a recognized pseudogene. There are 16 residues in the CDR3. CDR3 in DNA: TGTGCCAGCAGCAACTCGACCAGGGTCGGTGATAACACCATATATTTT. As protein: CASSNSTRVGDNTIYF.

This chain links TRBV6-1 with TRBJ1-1; D gene ambiguous. This CDR3 is built from 16 residues. Germline lookup yields CDR1 MNHNS and CDR2 SASEGT. The V end lost 6 bases, the J end lost 0 bases, and 17 bases lay between the germline ends. CDR3 in DNA: TGTGCCAGCAGAGAACGTGGCACAATAATGAACACTGAAGCTTTCTTT. It translates to CASRERGTIMNTEAFF.

CDR3 protein: CASSFRVTNEKLFF. In DNA form, the CDR3 reads TGTGCCAGCAGCTTCAGGGTAACTAATGAAAAACTGTTTTTT. The chain uses TRBV7-9 and TRBJ1-4, with a weak D call TRBD1 (5 bases). CDR3 length equals 14 residues. CDR1 is SEHNR, CDR2 FQNEAQ, per germline (reference sequence). V was cut by 3 bases and J by 1 base, with 6 bases left in between.

This chain joins TRBV11-2 and TRBJ1-1, with a possible D match to TRBD1 (5 bases). The CDR3 totals 13 residues. Germline V gene sequence: CDR1 SGHAT, CDR2 FQNNGV. Trimming pared 5 bases from V and 5 bases from J, leaving 12 bases between. CDR3 DNA: TGTGCCAGCAGCCCCACGCAGGGTACTGAAGCTTTCTTT. It yields the protein CASSPTQGTEAFF.

This chain connects TRBV27 to TRBJ2-2; possible D gene TRBD2, 6 bases. This CDR3 region has 15 residues. V lost 4 bases, J lost 3 bases, and 12 bases lay in between. CDR1 is MNHEY, CDR2 SMNVEV, per germline (reference sequence). The CDR3 DNA follows: TGTGCCAGCAGTTCAACTTGGAGGGACACCGGGGAGCTGTTTTTT. This translates into CASSSTWRDTGELFF.

The CDR3 DNA sequence: TGTGCCAGTCAGGAGGTTCGCGGATCCTATAATTCACCCCTCCACTTT. It yields the protein CASQEVRGSYNSPLHF. This chain uses TRBV10-3 with TRBJ1-6; D call uncertain. Trimming removed 10 bases from V and 1 base from J, with 17 bases in between. Per germline, CDR1 ENHRY and CDR2 SYGVKD. There are 16 residues in the CDR3.

The rearrangement uses TRBV5-1 and TRBJ2-2; D is perhaps TRBD2 (6 bases). CDR3 length: 14 residues. Trimming pared 5 bases from V and 0 bases from J, leaving 8 bases between. Germline V CDR1 and CDR2: SGHRS, YFSETQ. This CDR3 reads CASREGSNTGELFF. CDR3 nucleotides: TGCGCCAGCAGGGAGGGATCGAACACCGGGGAGCTGTTTTTT.

This clone came up once. For the CDR3, the DNA is TGTGCCAGCAGTTTAGATCGGGACAGGGGTCACGAGCAGTACTTC. Its protein product is CASSLDRDRGHEQYF. The chain has TRBV27 and TRBJ2-7; 10 nucleotides match TRBD1. The V segment lost 2 bases and the J segment 5 bases; nucleotides outside the gene matches: 6. Germline CDR1 is MNHEY and CDR2 is SMNVEV (reference sequence). The CDR3 covers 15 residues.

The chain couples TRBV10-3 to TRBJ1-3; the D is unclear. Trimming took off 2 bases at V and 2 bases at J, with 10 bases between the two ends. This CDR3 has 15 amino acids. Germline values: CDR1 ENHRY, CDR2 SYGVKD. CDR3 in amino acids: CAISEAMGAGNTIYF. The CDR3 DNA reads TGTGCCATCAGTGAGGCCATGGGCGCTGGAAACACCATATATTTT.

V gene TRBV3-1 (or the pseudogene TRBV3-2) combines with J gene TRBJ1-1, with D perhaps matching TRBD1 (5 bases). This CDR3 is built from 13 residues. Trimming left V 4 bases short and J 9 bases short, with 15 bases between. Per germline, CDR1 LGHDT and CDR2 YNNKEL (reference sequence). The CDR3 spells CASSPGQGVQAFF. In DNA form, the CDR3 reads TGTGCCAGCAGCCCCGGACAAGGCGTGCAAGCTTTCTTT.

This clone has only one observation. The chain joins TRBV7-2 to TRBJ1-1; 7 nucleotides align to TRBD1. J gave up 3 bases and V 5 bases, and 12 bases lay outside the gene matches. CDR1 is SGHTA, CDR2 FQGNSA, per germline. The CDR3 has 16 amino acids. CDR3 region: CASSPKWDSLHTEAFF. The CDR3 region has the DNA TGTGCCAGCAGCCCCAAATGGGACAGCCTCCACACTGAAGCTTTCTTT.